Presented here are 8 T cell receptor beta chains from one specimen sequenced in a study of T cells in women clearing cervical HPV infection. The table came from immunoSEQ multiplex PCR; TCRdb's copy has only in-frame clones and leaves some out. Listed are about 22,000 clones; 4.5% to 6% falls within the top ten. Sequenced input: blood buffy coat. These receptors were obtained from a woman aged 18 to 69 with a cervical HPV16 infection that either progressed to CIN3+ or cleared (not recorded which).

Concerning this clone itself: The read ends 3 residues early relative to the CDR3; the germline J gene fills the gap. This rearrangement joins TRBV6-2 or TRBV6-3 to TRBJ1-5; D not resolved. CDR3 length: 15 amino acids. With 6 bases removed from V and 2 bases from J, the gap between germline ends came to 14 bases. The germline V gene encodes CDR1 MNHEY and CDR2 SVGEGT. Partial CDR3 DNA: TGTGCCAGCAGGTTCCGAAGTTCGGGCAATCAGCCC. Its translation is CASRFRSSGNQP. The full CDR3 protein is CASRFRSSGNQPQHF.

Details on this clone: The read halts 3 residues ahead of the CDR3 end, with the missing end drawn from the germline J gene. The chain carries TRBV11-2 and TRBJ2-2; possible D gene TRBD2, 5 bases. The germline V and J ends were trimmed by 7 bases and 6 bases, with 12 bases remaining between them. This CDR3 is 13 amino acids long. From germline, CDR1 is SGHAT and CDR2 FQNNGV. CDR3 DNA, as far as it was read: TGTGCCAGCAACAAGCAGAGGGCCGGGGAG. This translates into CASNKQRAGE. The whole CDR3 protein reads CASNKQRAGELFF. Full variable domain (rest looked up from reference TRBV11-2 and TRBJ2-2): EAGVAQSPRYKIIEKRQSVAFWCNPISGHATLYWYQQILGQGPKLLIQFQNNGVVDDSQLPKDRFSAERLKGVDSTLKIQPAKLEDSAVYLCASNKQRAGELFFGEGSRLTVL.

About this clone: The sequenced fragment ends 3 residues before the CDR3 boundary, so the rest is inferred from the germline J gene. The J gene is TRBJ2-7, the V gene TRBV12-3 or TRBV12-4, with TRBD1 matching over 8 bases. V was clipped by 3 bases and J by 1 base; unmatched bases: 5. The CDR3 has 15 residues. This CDR3 reads CASSFTGGRSYEQYF. The CDR3 bases that were read are TGTGCCAGCAGTTTTACAGGGGGGAGATCCTACGAG.

Remarks on this clone: The read gets to within 3 residues of the CDR3 end, and the germline J gene fills in the rest. This rearrangement joins TRBV11-2 to TRBJ1-3; D is undetermined. The CDR3 is 11 amino acids. Germline CDR1 SGHAT, CDR2 FQNNGV. The CDR3 sequence is CASSPRVAIYF. The CDR3 DNA, read in part, is TGTGCCAGCAGCCCCCGCGTCGCC.

Regarding this clone: The read gets to within 3 residues of the CDR3 end, and the germline J gene fills in the rest. V usage is TRBV19 and J usage is TRBJ1-2, with 8 bases matching TRBD1. The CDR3 is 20 residues long. Germline-derived CDR1 and CDR2 are LNHDA and SQIVND (reference sequence). With 8 bases clipped from V and 5 bases from J, the junction kept 28 bases outside the gene matches. Partial CDR3 DNA: TGTGCCAGTTCTAATACTCGACAGGGGAGGATCCCCAGCGAAAGATATGGC. This translates into CASSNTRQGRIPSERYG. The whole CDR3 reads CASSNTRQGRIPSERYGYTF.

A word on this clone: One end of the junction does not line up with germline, which may come from a read error. Read coverage stops 3 residues before the CDR3 terminus; the germline J gene supplies the remainder. Distinct nucleotide sequences in the sample also encode this CDR3. This chain uses TRBV30 with TRBJ1-3; tentatively, D is TRBD1 (6 bases). CDR1 GTSNPN and CDR2 SVGIG come from the germline V gene (reference sequence). The CDR3 has 15 residues. The CDR3 loop reads CAWSVGGADGNTIYF. The CDR3 DNA, read in part, is TGTGCCTGGAGTGTCGGGGGGGCGGATGGAAACACG.

About this clone: The read terminates 3 residues before the CDR3 end, so the remaining end is supplied by the germline J gene. The V call is TRBV2, the J call TRBJ1-1; D gene unclear. The CDR3 spans 15 residues. Germline assignment: CDR1 SNHLY and CDR2 FYNNEI. The CDR3 here is CASSEPLNFKTQAFF. The sequenced part of the CDR3 DNA is TGTGCCAGCAGTGAACCACTTAATTTCAAAACGCAA. Complete variable domain (other parts from reference TRBV2 and TRBJ1-1): EPEVTQTPSHQVTQMGQEVILRCVPISNHLYFYWYRQILGQKVEFLVSFYNNEISEKSEIFDDQFSVERPDGSNFTLKIRSTKLEDSAMYFCASSEPLNFKTQAFFGQGTRLTVV.

On this clone itself: The read ends 3 residues before the CDR3 terminus; that terminus is restored from the germline J gene. This chain joins TRBV5-1 and TRBJ2-5, with a weak D call TRBD2 (6 bases). V was pared by 0 bases and J by 4 bases, with 13 bases between. CDR1 SGHRS and CDR2 YFSETQ come from the germline V gene. The CDR3 has 15 residues. CDR3 DNA, as far as it was read: TGCGCCAGCAGCTTGGGGGGGGTGCGACGAGAGACC. Protein sequence: CASSLGGVRRET. The whole CDR3 sequence is CASSLGGVRRETQYF. The whole variable domain, filled in from reference TRBV5-1 and TRBJ2-5, reads KAGVTQTPRYLIKTRGQQVTLSCSPISGHRSVSWYQQTPGQGLQFLFEYFSETQRNKGNFPGRFSGRQFSNSRSEMNVSTLELGDSALYLCASSLGGVRRETQYFGPGTRLLVL.